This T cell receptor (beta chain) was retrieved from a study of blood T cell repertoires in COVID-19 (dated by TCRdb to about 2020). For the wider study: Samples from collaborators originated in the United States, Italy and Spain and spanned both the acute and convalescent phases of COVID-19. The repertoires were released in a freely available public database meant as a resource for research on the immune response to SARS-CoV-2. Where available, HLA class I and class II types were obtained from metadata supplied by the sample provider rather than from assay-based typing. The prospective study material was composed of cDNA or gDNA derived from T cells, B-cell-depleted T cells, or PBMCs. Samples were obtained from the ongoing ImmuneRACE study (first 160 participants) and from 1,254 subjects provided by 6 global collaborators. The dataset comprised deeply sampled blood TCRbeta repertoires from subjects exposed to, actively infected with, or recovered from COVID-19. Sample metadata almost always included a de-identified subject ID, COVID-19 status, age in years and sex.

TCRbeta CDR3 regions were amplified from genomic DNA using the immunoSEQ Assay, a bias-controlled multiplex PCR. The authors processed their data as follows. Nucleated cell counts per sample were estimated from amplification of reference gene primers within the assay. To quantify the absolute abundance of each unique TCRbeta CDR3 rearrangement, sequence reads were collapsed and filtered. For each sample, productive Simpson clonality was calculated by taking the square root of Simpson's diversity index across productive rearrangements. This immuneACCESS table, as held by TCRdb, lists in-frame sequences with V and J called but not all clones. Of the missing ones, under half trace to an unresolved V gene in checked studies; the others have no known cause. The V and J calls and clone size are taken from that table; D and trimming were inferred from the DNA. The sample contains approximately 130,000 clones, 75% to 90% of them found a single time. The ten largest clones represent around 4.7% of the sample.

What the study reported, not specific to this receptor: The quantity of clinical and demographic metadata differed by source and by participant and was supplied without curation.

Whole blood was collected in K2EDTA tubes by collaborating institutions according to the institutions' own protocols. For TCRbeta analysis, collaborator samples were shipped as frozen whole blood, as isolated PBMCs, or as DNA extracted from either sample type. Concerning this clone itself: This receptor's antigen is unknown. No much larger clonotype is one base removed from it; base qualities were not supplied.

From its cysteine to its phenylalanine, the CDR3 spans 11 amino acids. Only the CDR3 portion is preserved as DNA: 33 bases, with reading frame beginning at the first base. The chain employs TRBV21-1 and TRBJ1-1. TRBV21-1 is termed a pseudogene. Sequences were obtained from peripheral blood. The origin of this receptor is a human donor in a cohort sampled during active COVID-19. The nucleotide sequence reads TGTGCCAGCTTAGCGAGCAGGGAAGCTTTCTTT. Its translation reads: CASLASREAFF.